This entry describes one TCR beta chain. No antigen is known for it. Base qualities are not provided; no much larger clone lies one nucleotide away. The time point label corresponds to: baseline before first vaccination. Explained via the paper, the treatment or condition label denotes: meningococcal conjugate vaccine given as trial control. The vaccinee samples were drawn from two UK trials, COV001 and COV002, one of which was a single-blind randomized controlled phase 2/3 trial testing AZD1222 (ChAdOx1 nCoV-19) in healthy adults. Trial participant PBMC samples were collected at day 0 and day 28 after the second dose for TCRbeta chain sequencing. The CDR3 regions of human TCRbeta chains were subjected to immunosequencing. Per the source publication's procedure: Repertoire TCRs were checked for matches against a reference library of SARS-CoV-2-specific TCRs that had been generated using the MIRA antigen-specificity platform. Breadth was defined as the fraction of unique TCRs that were SARS-CoV-2-associated, and depth was defined as the fraction of total T cells that were SARS-CoV-2-associated. Using the MIRA data, each spike-specific TCR was mapped to the spike region that the TCR reacts to and placed in a CD4 or CD8 class. Log10-transformed breadth and depth values were compared by one-way ANOVA with Sidak's multiple comparisons tests. In its TCRdb copy, this immuneACCESS table keeps in-frame sequences only and misses some clones. Where compared with another copy, unresolved V genes explain less than half of these, and the others have no known cause. That table is the source of V, J and clone size, and D and trimming were worked out from the DNA. The sample yields roughly 79,000 clones; roughly nine tenths were counted once. The ten largest clones take up roughly 7% of the sample.

The record originates from a study of T cell responses to AZD1222 COVID-19 vaccine (dated by TCRdb to the early 2020s). Regarding the complete study: A total of 230 or so trial participants underwent TCR sequencing, of whom about 210 received two doses of AZD1222 and around 25 received two doses of the MenACWY control vaccine. Trial participants were enrolled into age subgroups of 18-55, 56-69 and 70-plus years, which contained about 150, 27 and 61 TCR-sequenced participants, respectively. Broader findings and caveats from the paper: The whole spike protein was spanned by vaccine-associated CD4 TCRs, and dominant responses were seen in regions 160-218 and 743-854. Conclusions about previously exposed vaccinees were limited because only a handful of AZD1222 recipients were SARS-CoV-2 seropositive at baseline. Because no samples from the day 14 peak response were available, repertoires could be characterized only after the peak T cell response. Most participants were white British and females outnumbered males, and the authors suggested that clonal diversity may have been underestimated. Epitopes outside the regions mutated in the B.1.351 and B.1.1.7 variants were reportedly recognized by nearly half of the unique spike-specific TCRs. Spike-specific TCR breadth and depth rose significantly after two AZD1222 doses compared with day 0 and with MenACWY recipients. The 56-69-year group was small, and its depth increase did not reach significance, likely because of low power.

CDR1 and CDR2 were assigned from the germline V gene as SGHDN and FVKESK. The CDR3 numbers 14 residues from cysteine through phenylalanine. Only the CDR3 portion is preserved as DNA: 42 bases, with reading frame beginning at the first base. At the junction V is shortened by 1 base and J by 4 bases, with 7 bases in between. The specimen comprised peripheral blood, sampled on day 0 of MenACWY control vaccination. The sequence joins TRBV14 to TRBJ2-2, with no confidently assigned D gene. This clonotype was sampled from an adult in good health. The CDR3 has the sequence CASSQAPITGELFF. The DNA sequence is TGTGCCAGCAGCCAAGCACCCATCACCGGGGAGCTGTTTTTT.